This T cell receptor beta chain is drawn from a study of cytomegalovirus exposure and HLA in healthy donors. Study-level findings and limits: The study flagged about 160 TCR beta chains as cytomegalovirus-associated. Specific recognition of CMV antigens was confirmed in vitro for a few chains (all CMV-associated).

Remarks on this clone: What it binds is unknown.

This CDR3 has 15 residues. The V gene's germline CDR1 is SGHVS and CDR2 FNYEAQ. With 3 bases removed from V and 7 bases from J, the gap between germline ends came to 19 bases. Sequenced by immunoSEQ multiplex PCR; TCRdb stores in-frame clones only, minus some. Of 90,000 to 110,000 clones listed, about nine tenths are singletons. The sample consisted of PBMCs. The clonotype was recovered from a woman aged 18-30 years in good health and CMV-seronegative. The chain recombines TRBV7-6 with TRBJ2-7; possible D gene TRBD1, 6 bases. DNA of the CDR3: TGTGCCAGCAGCTTCCTAGTAGGCCAGAGGGGGGAGCAGTACTTC. It specifies CASSFLVGQRGEQYF.